This T cell receptor (beta chain) is from a study of T cells in Graves' hyperthyroidism and ophthalmopathy (dated by TCRdb to the late 2010s). General notes on the study: Peripheral blood samples were taken at the time of initial diagnosis, prior to any treatment. In several Graves' hyperthyroidism patients, the study also compared T-cell repertoires from thyroid tissue with T-cell repertoires from blood. The 90 to 100 discovery patients were randomly split 7:3 into training and test sets. Whether ophthalmopathy could be predicted prospectively was tested in an independent validation cohort made up of 18 to 20 hyperthyroidism patients plus 17 patients who later progressed to ophthalmopathy. The paper describes TCR Vbeta CDR3 sequencing of 135 peripheral blood samples, made up of 40 to 45 ophthalmopathy patients, 70 to 75 hyperthyroidism patients and roughly 17 progressor patients. A discovery cohort of approximately 100 patients, approximately 45 with Graves' ophthalmopathy and under 60 with stable Graves' hyperthyroidism, was used to find distinguishing TCR V-J signatures. After blood sampling, hyperthyroidism patients were treated with methimazole at a starting dose of 30 mg daily, and ophthalmopathy patients were treated with high-dose intravenous methylprednisolone. Points the paper makes about the study in general: Ophthalmopathy was separated from stable hyperthyroidism by a 13 V-J signature model, with about 86% sensitivity and just over 81% specificity obtained in cross-validation and 80%/75% obtained in testing. In validation, progression to ophthalmopathy was predicted by the model with 65% to 71% sensitivity and roughly 72% specificity, a median of around 5.9 months before onset. Most expanded thyroid clonotypes (frequency above 0.001) were also detected in blood, a finding suggesting that blood repertoires may reflect thyroid immune responses. No statistical method was used to fix the sample size in advance, and group allocation was not hidden from the investigators.

Stable Graves' hyperthyroidism was defined as the absence of progression to ophthalmopathy over 18 months of follow-up. The hyperthyroidism patients were between 18 and 65 years old and newly diagnosed, with a disease duration of less than 2 months. The study excluded patients with uncontrolled infections, other autoimmune diseases, pregnancy or lactation. Diagnoses were established on the basis of clinical symptoms, serum thyroxine and TRAb, thyroid ultrasound, and orbital computed tomography. PBMCs were isolated from 7.5 to 10 ml of fresh peripheral blood by Ficoll-Paque density gradient centrifugation. Total RNA was extracted with Trizol reagent, and quality was checked on an Agilent 2100 Bioanalyzer. This clonotype was found many times. Its antigen is still unknown. No per-base quality is available; no much larger clone lies one base away. TCR beta CDR3 regions were amplified from RNA transcripts. For the first round of RT-PCR on the TCR CDR3, the HTBI primer set was used together with the Qiagen OneStep RT-PCR kit. Libraries were constructed in a second round of multiplex PCR, after which size selection and purification were carried out. The libraries were sequenced on an Illumina HiSeq2000 using paired-end 100 bp reads. As for the original processing: SOAPnuke was used to process the raw data, removing reads that contained adapters or uncalled bases, had a mean Phred below 15, or lacked an exact match to the constant primer or identifier. High-quality paired reads were merged with COPE v1.2.5, and unique nucleotide sequences were defined as clonotypes. MiTCR v1.1 was used to align the clonotypes against IMGT TRBV, TRBD and TRBJ reference segments. The analysis included only V-J combinations with a frequency above 0.0001, which together covered more than 98% of the repertoires. A TCS score was defined as the ratio of F50 (clonal expansion) to E x V (chaos), with BLOSUM62-based TCRdist applied between CDR3 peptides within each V-J. Welch's t-statistics and random forest reduced 450 to 600 V-J features to 10 to 15, which were used in a naive Bayes classifier (R e1071). TCRdb cleaned the public reads at Q25 with fastp, built clones with MiXCR and kept in-frame beta chains. Every distinct CDR3 protein forms one entry, paired with its most common genes and DNA. The V and J calls shown here were made by TCRdb, not taken from the authors' results. A total of some 550,000 distinct CDR3 sequences appear in this sample, roughly 20% of them only once. The leading ten clones occupy around 27% of the sample.

CDR1 and CDR2 are drawn from the germline V gene: MNHEY, SVGEGT. V has 6 bases trimmed and J has 7 bases trimmed; junction bases matching no gene number 8. The cysteine opens and the phenylalanine closes a CDR3 of 15 amino acids. The sequence is cut down to CDR3 DNA, 45 bases in frame from base 1. The sample comprised blood. The TCR sequence derives from a man younger than 30 with Graves' hyperthyroidism. The rearrangement combines TRBV6-2 or TRBV6-3 with TRBJ1-6; 8 central bases correspond to TRBD1. In nucleotides, the sequence is TGTGCCAGCAGCGACCCGGACAGGGACAATTCACCCCTCCACTTT. Its translation reads: CASSDPDRDNSPLHF.